Below, one T cell receptor (beta chain) is given with its context. Seattle-derived patients entered the study during active infection and were followed longitudinally. The sample originates from a study of blood T cell repertoires in COVID-19. Turning to the study itself: Sites in the United States, Italy and Spain provided acute and convalescent COVID-19 samples. From T cells, B-cell-depleted T cells, or PBMCs came the material, which was cDNA or gDNA.

Original data processing: Reference gene primers were amplified, and this amplification served to estimate nucleated cell counts. Sequenced by immunoSEQ multiplex PCR; TCRdb stores in-frame clones only, minus some. Clone size and V and J calls were adopted from that table, with D and trimming inferred from the DNA. There are some 130,000 clones in the sample; around 89% occur only once, and about 4.5% lies in the top ten. J was trimmed by 7 bases and V by 11 bases; bases with no gene match: 8. The CDR3 extends over 12 amino acids. Germline CDR1 reads MDHEN; CDR2 reads SYDVKM. V gene TRBV28 combines with J gene TRBJ1-1; 9 bases map to TRBD1. The clonotype was recovered from a man aged 55 to 69 with COVID-19, enrolled during active disease. Sequencing was done on a sample of peripheral blood. The CDR3 coding sequence is TGTGCCTCACAGGGGGCGCATGGTGAAGCTTTCTTT. It is translated as CASQGAHGEAFF.